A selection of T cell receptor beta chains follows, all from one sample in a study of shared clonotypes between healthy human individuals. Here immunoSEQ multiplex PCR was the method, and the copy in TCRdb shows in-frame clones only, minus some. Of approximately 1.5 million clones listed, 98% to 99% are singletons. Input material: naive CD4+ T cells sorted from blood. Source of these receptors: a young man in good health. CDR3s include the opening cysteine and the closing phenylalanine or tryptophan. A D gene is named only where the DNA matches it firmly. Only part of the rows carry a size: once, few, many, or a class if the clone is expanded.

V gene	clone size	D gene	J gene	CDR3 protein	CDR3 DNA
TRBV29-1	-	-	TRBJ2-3	CSVGPTTDTDTQYF	TGCAGCGTTGGTCCCACCACAGACACAGATACGCAGTATTTT
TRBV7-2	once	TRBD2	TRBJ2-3	CASSLGGTSGGTDTQYF	TGTGCCAGCAGCTTAGGAGGGACTAGCGGGGGCACGGATACGCAGTATTTT
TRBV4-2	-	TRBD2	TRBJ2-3	CASSQEASGGTDTQYF	TGTGCCAGCAGCCAAGAAGCTAGCGGAGGCACAGATACGCAGTATTTT
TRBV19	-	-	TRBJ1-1	CASILLGGTEAFF	TGTGCCAGTATTCTGTTGGGGGGGACTGAAGCTTTCTTT
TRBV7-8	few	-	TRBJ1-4	CASSLPRGGGEKLFF	TGTGCCAGCAGCTTACCGAGGGGCGGCGGTGAAAAACTGTTTTTT
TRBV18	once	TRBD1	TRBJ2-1	CASSPPGQYAEQFF	TGTGCCAGCTCACCACCGGGACAGTATGCTGAGCAGTTCTTC
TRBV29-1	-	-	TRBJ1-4	CSVETPPGAGEKLFF	TGCAGCGTTGAAACCCCACCAGGGGCGGGTGAAAAACTGTTTTTT
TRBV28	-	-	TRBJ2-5	CASSFGRETQYF	TGTGCCAGCAGTTTTGGGCGAGAGACCCAGTACTTC
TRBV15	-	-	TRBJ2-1	CATSRDLLKWSYNEQFF	TGTGCCACCAGCAGAGATCTCTTGAAATGGTCCTACAATGAGCAGTTCTTC
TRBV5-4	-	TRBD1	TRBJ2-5	CASSQWTGAYPETQYF	TGTGCCAGCAGCCAATGGACAGGGGCGTATCCAGAGACCCAGTACTTC
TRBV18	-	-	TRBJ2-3	CASSPRVPSTDTQYF	TGTGCCAGCTCACCAAGGGTACCTAGCACAGATACGCAGTATTTT
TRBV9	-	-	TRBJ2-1	CASSVVGYGAYNEQFF	TGTGCCAGCAGCGTAGTAGGGTATGGGGCCTACAATGAGCAGTTCTTC
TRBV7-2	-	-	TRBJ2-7	CASSLVRRPYEQYF	TGTGCCAGCAGCTTAGTGCGGCGGCCCTACGAGCAGTACTTC
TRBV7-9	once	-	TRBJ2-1	CASSLVRGAGVLSYNEQFF	TGTGCCAGCAGCTTAGTTCGGGGGGCAGGGGTCCTCTCCTACAATGAGCAGTTCTTC
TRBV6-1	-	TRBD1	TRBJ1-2	CASSDGTGKNYGYTF	TGTGCCAGCAGTGACGGGACAGGGAAGAACTATGGCTACACCTTC
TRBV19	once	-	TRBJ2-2	CASSRTITGELFF	TGTGCCAGTAGTAGGACTATTACCGGGGAGCTGTTTTTT
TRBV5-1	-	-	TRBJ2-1	CASSERDYGTRNEQFF	TGCGCCAGCAGCGAGAGGGATTACGGGACAAGGAATGAGCAGTTCTTC
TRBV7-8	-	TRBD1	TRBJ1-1	CASSRLRTGQFGNTEAFF	TGTGCCAGCAGCCGCTTAAGGACAGGACAATTTGGCAACACTGAAGCTTTCTTT
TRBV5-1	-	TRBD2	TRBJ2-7	CASSSGLAGGYEQYF	TGCGCCAGCAGCTCGGGACTAGCGGGAGGGTATGAGCAGTACTTC
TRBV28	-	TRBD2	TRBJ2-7	CQTSGGAYEQYF	TGTCAGACTAGCGGGGGGGCCTACGAGCAGTACTTC
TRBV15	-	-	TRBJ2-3	CATSRITTDTQYF	TGTGCCACCAGCAGGATCACCACAGATACGCAGTATTTT
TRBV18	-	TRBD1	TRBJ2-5	CASSPLGQGQETQYF	TGTGCCAGCTCACCACTGGGACAGGGACAAGAGACCCAGTACTTC
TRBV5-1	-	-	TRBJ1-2	CASSSAPGDYGYTF	TGCGCCAGCAGCTCCGCCCCGGGGGACTATGGCTACACCTTC
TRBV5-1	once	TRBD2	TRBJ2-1	CASSRGEREGNEQFF	TGCGCCAGCAGCCGGGGCGAGCGGGAGGGCAATGAGCAGTTCTTC
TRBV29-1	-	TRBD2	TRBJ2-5	CSVENTGLEETQYF	TGCAGCGTAGAAAATACGGGACTAGAAGAGACCCAGTACTTC
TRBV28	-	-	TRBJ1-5	CASSQYNQPQHF	TGTGCCAGCAGTCAATACAATCAGCCCCAGCATTTT
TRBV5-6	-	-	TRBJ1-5	CASSLFGQQPQHF	TGTGCCAGCAGCTTATTCGGTCAACAGCCCCAGCATTTT
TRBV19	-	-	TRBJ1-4	CASNRWAEREKLFF	TGTGCCAGTAACCGCTGGGCGGAGAGGGAAAAACTGTTTTTT
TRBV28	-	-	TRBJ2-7	CASSLNRGEQYF	TGTGCCAGCAGTTTAAATCGTGGCGAGCAGTACTTC
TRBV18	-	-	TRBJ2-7	CASSPPQGRSYEQYF	TGTGCCAGCTCACCACCCCAGGGAAGGTCTTACGAGCAGTACTTC
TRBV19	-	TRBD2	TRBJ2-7	CASKLAGGPHEQYF	TGTGCCAGTAAACTAGCGGGAGGGCCGCACGAGCAGTACTTC
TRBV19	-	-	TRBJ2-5	CASSFRAETQYF	TGTGCCAGTAGTTTTCGGGCGGAGACCCAGTACTTC